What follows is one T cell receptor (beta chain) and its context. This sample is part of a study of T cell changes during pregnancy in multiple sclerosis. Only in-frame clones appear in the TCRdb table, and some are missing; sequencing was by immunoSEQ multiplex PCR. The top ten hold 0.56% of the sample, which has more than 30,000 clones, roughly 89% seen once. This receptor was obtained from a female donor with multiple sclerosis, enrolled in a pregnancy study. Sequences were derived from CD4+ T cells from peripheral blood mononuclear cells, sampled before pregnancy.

The CDR3 nucleotides are TGTGCCAGCAGCTTGGACGACAGGGCCGACACCTTC. Its translation: CASSLDDRADTF. The chain recombines TRBV5-4 with TRBJ1-2; 7 bases are a match to TRBD1. Germline CDR1 and CDR2: SGHNT and YYREEE (reference sequence). J lost 12 bases, V lost 0 bases, and 5 bases had no gene match. The CDR3 covers 12 residues.